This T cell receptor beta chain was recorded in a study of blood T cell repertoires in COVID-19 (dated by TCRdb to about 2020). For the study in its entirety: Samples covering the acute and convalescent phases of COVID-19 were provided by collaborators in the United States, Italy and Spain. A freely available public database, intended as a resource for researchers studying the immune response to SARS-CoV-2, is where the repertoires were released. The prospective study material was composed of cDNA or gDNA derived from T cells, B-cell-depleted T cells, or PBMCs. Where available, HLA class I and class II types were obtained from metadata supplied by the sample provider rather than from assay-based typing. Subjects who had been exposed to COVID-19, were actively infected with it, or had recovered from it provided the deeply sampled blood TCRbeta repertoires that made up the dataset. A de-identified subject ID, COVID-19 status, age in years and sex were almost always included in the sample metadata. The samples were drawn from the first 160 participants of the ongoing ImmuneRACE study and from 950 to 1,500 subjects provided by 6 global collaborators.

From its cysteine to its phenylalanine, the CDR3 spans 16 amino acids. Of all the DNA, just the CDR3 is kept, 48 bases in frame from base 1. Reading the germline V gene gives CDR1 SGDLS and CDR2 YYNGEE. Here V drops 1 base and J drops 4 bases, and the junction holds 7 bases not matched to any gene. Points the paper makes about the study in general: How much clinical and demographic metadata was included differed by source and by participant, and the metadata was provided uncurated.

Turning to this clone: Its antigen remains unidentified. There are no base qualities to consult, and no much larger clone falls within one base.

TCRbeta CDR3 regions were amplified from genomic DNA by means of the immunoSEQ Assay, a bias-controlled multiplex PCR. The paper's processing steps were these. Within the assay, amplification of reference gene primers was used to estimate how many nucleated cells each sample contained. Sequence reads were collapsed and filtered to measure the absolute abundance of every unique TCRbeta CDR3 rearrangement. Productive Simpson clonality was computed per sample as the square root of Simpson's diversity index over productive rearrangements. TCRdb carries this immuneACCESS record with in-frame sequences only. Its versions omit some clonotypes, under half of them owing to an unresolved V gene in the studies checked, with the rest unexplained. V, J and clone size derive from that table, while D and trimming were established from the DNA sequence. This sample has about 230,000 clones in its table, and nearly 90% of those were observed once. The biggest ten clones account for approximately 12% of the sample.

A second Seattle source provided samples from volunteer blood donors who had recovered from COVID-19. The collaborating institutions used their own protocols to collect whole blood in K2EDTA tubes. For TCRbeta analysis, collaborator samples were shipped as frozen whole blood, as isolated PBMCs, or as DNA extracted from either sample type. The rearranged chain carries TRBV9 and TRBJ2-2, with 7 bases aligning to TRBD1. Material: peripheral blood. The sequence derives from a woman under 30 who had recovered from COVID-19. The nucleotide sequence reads TGTGCCAGCAGCGTAAATAAGGACAGGATCACCGGGGAGCTGTTTTTT. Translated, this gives CASSVNKDRITGELFF.